This TCR beta chain was found in a study of brain T cells in children with intractable seizures. Study-level findings and limits: HCMV serostatus was not known, and viral specificity came from CDR3 similarity only.

Surgery cases with the highest brain T cell transcript signatures were chosen for sequencing. Per the germline V gene, CDR1 is SGDLS and CDR2 is YYNGEE. V shed 2 bases, J shed 5 bases, and the junction held 3 bases outside the gene matches. The CDR3 loop spans 13 amino acids. Assay used: immunoSEQ multiplex PCR; TCRdb lists only in-frame clones, some missing. The sample gives approximately 41,000 clones, about 93% of which show up once; roughly 6.3% is in the top ten. Worth noting for this clone: The antigen is unknown.

Source: peripheral blood, taken at surgery. The V call is TRBV9, the J call TRBJ2-5, with 7 positions matching TRBD2. The clonotype originates from a girl aged 2 to 10 with tuberous sclerosis and intractable seizures. CDR3 region: CASSVGGIETQYF. As DNA, the CDR3 is TGTGCCAGCAGCGTCGGGGGGATCGAGACCCAGTACTTC. The full variable domain, in which reference TRBV9 and TRBJ2-5 provide the parts outside the CDR3, is DSGVTQTPKHLITATGQRVTLRCSPRSGDLSVYWYQQSLDQGLQFLIQYYNGEERAKGNILERFSAQQFPDLHSELNLSSLELGDSALYFCASSVGGIETQYFGPGTRLLVL.